This T cell receptor beta chain was obtained from a study of response to subunit inactivated influenza vaccine. Comments on this clonotype: The target antigen is unknown.

The CDR3 runs to 15 residues. V was clipped by 4 bases and J by 2 bases, with 15 bases between them. Germline V gene sequence: CDR1 SGHRS, CDR2 YFSETQ. Broader study findings: The authors suggested that every seasonal influenza vaccination recruits few new T cells.

TCRdb passed the RT-PCR reads through MiXCR, listing each CDR3 protein once. The sample records some 850,000 distinct CDR3 sequences, approximately 18% being singletons. The chain recombines TRBV5-1 with TRBJ2-5; the D gene is possibly TRBD2 (5 bases). The sequence came from a man aged 45-65 years who received an inactivated influenza vaccine. The input for sequencing was PBMCs from blood, taken about 5 days after vaccination. As DNA, the CDR3 is TGCGCCAGCAGCCGGACCGAAGGGAGACAAGAGACCCAGTACTTC. Protein sequence: CASSRTEGRQETQYF.